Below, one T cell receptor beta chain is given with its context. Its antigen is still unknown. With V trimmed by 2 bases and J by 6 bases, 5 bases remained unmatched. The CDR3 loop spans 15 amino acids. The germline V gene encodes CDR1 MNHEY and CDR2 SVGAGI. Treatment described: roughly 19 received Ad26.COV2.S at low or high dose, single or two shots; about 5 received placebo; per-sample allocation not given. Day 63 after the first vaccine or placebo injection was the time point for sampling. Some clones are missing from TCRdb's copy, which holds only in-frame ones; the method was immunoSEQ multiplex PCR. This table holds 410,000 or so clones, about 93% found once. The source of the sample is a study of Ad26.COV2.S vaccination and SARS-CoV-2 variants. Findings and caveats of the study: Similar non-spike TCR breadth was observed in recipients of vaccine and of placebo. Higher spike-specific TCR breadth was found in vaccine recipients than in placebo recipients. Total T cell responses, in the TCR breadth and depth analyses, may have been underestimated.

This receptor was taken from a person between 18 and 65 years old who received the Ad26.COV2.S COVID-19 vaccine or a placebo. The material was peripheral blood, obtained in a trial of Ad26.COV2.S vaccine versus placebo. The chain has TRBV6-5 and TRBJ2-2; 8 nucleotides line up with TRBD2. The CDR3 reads CASSYPGLEAGELFF. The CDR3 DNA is TGTGCCAGCAGTTACCCGGGACTAGAGGCCGGGGAGCTGTTTTTT.